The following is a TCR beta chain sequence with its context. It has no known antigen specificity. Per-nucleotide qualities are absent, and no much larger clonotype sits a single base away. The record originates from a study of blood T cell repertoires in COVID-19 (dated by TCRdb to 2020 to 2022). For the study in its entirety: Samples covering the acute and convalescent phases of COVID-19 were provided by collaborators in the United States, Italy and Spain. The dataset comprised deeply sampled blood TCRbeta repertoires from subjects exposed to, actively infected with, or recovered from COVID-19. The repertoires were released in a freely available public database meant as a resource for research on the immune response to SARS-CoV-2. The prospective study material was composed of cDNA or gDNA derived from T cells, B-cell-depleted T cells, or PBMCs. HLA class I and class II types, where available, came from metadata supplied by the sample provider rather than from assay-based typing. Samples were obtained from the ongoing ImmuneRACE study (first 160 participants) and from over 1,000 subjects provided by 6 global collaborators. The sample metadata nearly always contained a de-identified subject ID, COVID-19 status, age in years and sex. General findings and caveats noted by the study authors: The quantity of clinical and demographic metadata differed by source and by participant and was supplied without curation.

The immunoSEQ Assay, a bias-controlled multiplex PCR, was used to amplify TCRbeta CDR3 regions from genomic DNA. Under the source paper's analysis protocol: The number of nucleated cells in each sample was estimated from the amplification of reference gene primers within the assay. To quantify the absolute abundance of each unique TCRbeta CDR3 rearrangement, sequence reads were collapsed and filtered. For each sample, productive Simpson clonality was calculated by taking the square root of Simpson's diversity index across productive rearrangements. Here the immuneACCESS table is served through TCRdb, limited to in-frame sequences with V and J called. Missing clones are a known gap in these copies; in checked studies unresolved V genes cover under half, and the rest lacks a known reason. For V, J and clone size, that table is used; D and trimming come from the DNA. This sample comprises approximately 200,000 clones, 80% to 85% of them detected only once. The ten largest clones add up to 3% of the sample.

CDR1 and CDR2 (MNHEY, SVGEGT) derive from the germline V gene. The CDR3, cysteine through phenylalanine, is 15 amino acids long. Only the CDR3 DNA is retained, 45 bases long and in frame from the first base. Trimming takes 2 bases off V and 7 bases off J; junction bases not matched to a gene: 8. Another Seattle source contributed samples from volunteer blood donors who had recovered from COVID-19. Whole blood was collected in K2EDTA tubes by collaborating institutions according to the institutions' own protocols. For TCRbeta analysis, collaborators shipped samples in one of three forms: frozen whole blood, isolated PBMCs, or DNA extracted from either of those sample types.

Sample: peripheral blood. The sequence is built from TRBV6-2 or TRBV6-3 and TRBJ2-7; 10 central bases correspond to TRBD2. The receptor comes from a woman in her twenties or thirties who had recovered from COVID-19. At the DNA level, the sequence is TGTGCCAGCAGTTACGAGAGCGGGAGGGCCAAAGAGCAGTACTTC. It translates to CASSYESGRAKEQYF.